This TCR beta chain emerged from a study of CD4+ T cells in melanoma. V was pared by 2 bases and J by 10 bases, with 9 bases of the junction left unmatched. This CDR3 is built from 14 residues. Germline V gives CDR1 SGHVS, CDR2 FQNEAQ. The method was immunoSEQ multiplex PCR; TCRdb's version includes in-frame clones alone and lacks a portion of them. The data show over 130,000 clones, 92% seen once. The chain recombines TRBV7-8 with TRBJ2-7; 9 positions agree with TRBD2. This receptor was obtained from a human donor with melanoma. CDR3 residues: CASSLLASGVEQYF. Here the CDR3 DNA reads TGTGCCAGCAGCTTATTGGCTAGCGGGGTTGAACAGTACTTC.